This note documents a single TCR beta chain sequence. Its antigen is undetermined. This sample is part of a study of shared clonotypes between healthy human individuals. Study in general: Three CD4 naive, three CD4 memory, two CD8 naive and one CD8 memory plate were used per donor. General observations from the study: Compared with memory subsets, naive subsets generally had larger estimated richness. Non-shared clonotypes displayed generation probabilities falling below those of clonotypes present in all four donors.

Using immunoSEQ multiplex PCR, the repertoire was profiled, and TCRdb retains in-frame clones only, with some absent. The sample holds about 2.4 million clones, approximately 90% seen once. CDR1 is SGHNT and CDR2 is YENEEA in the germline V gene. Trimming left V 5 bases short and J 7 bases short, with 14 bases between. The CDR3 has 14 amino acids. The clonotype comes from a young man in good health. Sequenced sample: naive CD4+ T cells sorted from blood. Subset described: CD45RA+ positively selected. The genes are TRBV11-3 and TRBJ2-2, with D tentatively TRBD2 (6 bases). The chain's CDR3 is CASSATSYYGELFF. The CDR3 coding sequence is TGTGCCAGCAGCGCCACTAGCTACTACGGGGAGCTGTTTTTT.